A single TCR beta chain is shown here with its context. Clones were sequenced by immunoSEQ multiplex PCR, and TCRdb holds only the in-frame ones, with some missing. The sample lists roughly 550,000 clones; 78% were seen once. This entry belongs to a study of shared T cell receptors in the human thymus. Germline CDR1 SGHAT, CDR2 FQNNGV. Unmatched junction bases numbered 3, after V lost 1 base and J lost 2 bases. CDR3 length: 16 amino acids. These data also formed part of another study, on human thymus T cells. That paper adds: Resections that were taken during corrective heart surgery supplied the thymus tissue. Related research found strongly overlapping thymic repertoires in unrelated individuals.

The V call is TRBV11-2, the J call TRBJ1-5; 9 bases are a match to TRBD1. Sequenced: thymocytes. This receptor was obtained from a boy in the first two years of life with a congenital heart defect. For the CDR3, the DNA is TGTGCCAGCAGCTTAGGGGGACAGGGACGCAATCAGCCCCAGCATTTT. Translated: CASSLGGQGRNQPQHF.